Listed below are T cell receptor beta chains from one sample, sequenced in a study of blood T cell repertoires in COVID-19. TCRdb's table, derived via immunoSEQ multiplex PCR, lists solely in-frame clones and lacks some. Of approximately 350,000 clones in the sample, under 95% are singletons; the top ten hold 2.5% to 4%. The material sequenced was peripheral blood. Receptors were obtained from a woman aged 18 to 35 who had recovered from COVID-19. Both conserved end residues are part of each CDR3. A D gene is named only where the DNA matches it firmly. Size values are once, few and many counts, or a class for expanded clones, and some rows have none.

size	D	V	J	DNA	CDR3
.	TRBD2	TRBV18	TRBJ2-1	TGTGCCAGCTCACCATGGGGCCTTAGCGGGGAGAATGAGCAGTTCTTC	CASSPWGLSGENEQFF
.	.	TRBV24-1	TRBJ2-2	TGTGCCACCAGTGATTTAAACCCGGCGGTCGGGGAGCTGTTTTTT	CATSDLNPAVGELFF
.	.	TRBV5-1	TRBJ2-2	TGCGCCAGCAGCTTGGCCCCAGGACGGGGCACCGGGGAGCTGTTTTTT	CASSLAPGRGTGELFF
.	TRBD1	TRBV6-2/TRBV6-3	TRBJ2-5	TGTGCCAGCAGTTCCCGACAGGGGGCTTTAGAGACCCAGTACTTC	CASSSRQGALETQYF
.	TRBD2	TRBV6-6	TRBJ2-2	TGTGCCAGCAGGGGGTCGGGAGGAAAAAACACCGGGGAGCTGTTTTTT	CASRGSGGKNTGELFF
.	.	TRBV6-5	TRBJ2-5	TGTGCCAGCAGTTACGCCGGGAACGTACAAGAGACCCAGTACTTC	CASSYAGNVQETQYF
once	.	TRBV19	TRBJ1-1	TGTGCCAGTAGTATAGGGACACCGAACACTGAAGCTTTCTTT	CASSIGTPNTEAFF
.	.	TRBV18	TRBJ1-3	TGTGCCAGCTCACCTGGGACTTCTGGAAACACCATATATTTT	CASSPGTSGNTIYF
.	.	TRBV15	TRBJ2-3	TGTGCCACCAGCAGAAGACGGGTCAGCACAGATACGCAGTATTTT	CATSRRRVSTDTQYF
.	TRBD2	TRBV29-1	TRBJ2-5	TGCAGCGTTCTGACCTCCACCGCGTTCGTAGCGGGAGAAGGCTCGGCCCAGTACTTC	CSVLTSTAFVAGEGSAQYF
.	.	TRBV4-3	TRBJ2-3	TGCGCCAGCAGCCTCGTGACGGACAGAGAAGGAGATACGCAGTATTTT	CASSLVTDREGDTQYF
.	.	TRBV4-1	TRBJ2-2	TGCGCCAGCAGCCTCGAGGGAATGAGCCCCGGGGAGCTGTTTTTT	CASSLEGMSPGELFF
.	TRBD2	TRBV7-2	TRBJ2-5	TGTGCCAGCAGCTTAAACGCGGGGGGAGAGACCCAGTACTTC	CASSLNAGGETQYF
few	TRBD2	TRBV27	TRBJ2-1	TGTGCCAGCAGTTTATATCCTAGCGGGGATGGAGATGAGCAGTTCTTC	CASSLYPSGDGDEQFF
.	.	TRBV18	TRBJ2-2	TGTGCCAGCTCACCAGGGAGCGACACCGGGGAGCTGTTTTTT	CASSPGSDTGELFF
once	.	TRBV15	TRBJ1-1	TGTGCCACCAGCAGACCCCGGGACACGGAAGAAGCTTTCTTT	CATSRPRDTEEAFF
.	.	TRBV6-4	TRBJ1-2	TGTGCCAGCAAGCCGGAGGCCTCCAAGGGCTATGGCTACACCTTC	CASKPEASKGYGYTF
.	TRBD1	TRBV11-2	TRBJ1-2	TGTGCCAGCAGCTTAGTAGGGGGCGGAGGCTACACCTTC	CASSLVGGGGYTF
.	TRBD1	TRBV19	TRBJ1-4	TGTGCCAGCCGCGGGACAGGGTCCGAAAAACTGTTTTTT	CASRGTGSEKLFF
.	TRBD2	TRBV4-1	TRBJ2-1	TGCGCCAGCAGCCAAGAGGGCGGGAGGGCCTCTGAGCAGTTCTTC	CASSQEGGRASEQFF
.	.	TRBV11-3	TRBJ1-2	TGTGCCAGCAGCTTAGACCCAGGGCATGGCTACACCTTC	CASSLDPGHGYTF
.	.	TRBV19	TRBJ1-5	TGTGCCAGTAGGATGACAGGAGAGGATAGCAATCAGCCCCAGCATTTT	CASRMTGEDSNQPQHF
once	.	TRBV3-1/TRBV3-2	TRBJ1-3	TGTGCCAGCAGCCGACAGGTCGTCTCTGGAAACACCATATATTTT	CASSRQVVSGNTIYF
once	.	TRBV12-5	TRBJ1-1	TGTGCTAGTGGTCTGGCGGTGACAACGAACACTGAAGCTTTCTTT	CASGLAVTTNTEAFF